This T cell receptor (beta chain) emerged from a study of T cell repertoires in cytomegalovirus infection. Study-level information: Public TCR beta signatures were indicative of both CMV infection and a matching HLA type.

TCRdb redid the calling of the reads with MiXCR, one entry per CDR3 protein. The table records around 740,000 distinct CDR3 sequences, under 40% of them present only once. Broader study findings: Summed frequency of public TCR beta families distinguished CMV carriers with the relevant HLA. HLA-C-restricted TCR beta clonotypes specific for CMV led the ex vivo response.

A word on this clonotype: The target antigen is unknown.

The CDR3 length is 11 residues. From germline, CDR1 is KGHSH and CDR2 LQKENI. V lost 3 bases to trimming and J lost 5 bases, with 3 bases between them. This TCR was recovered from a human donor in good health (CMV status not recorded). Some clones in this sample may be carry-over from other donors' samples. The sample was PBMCs. The V gene is TRBV18, the J gene TRBJ2-3; D remains unclear. The CDR3 loop is CASSPKDTQYF. CDR3 nucleotides: TGTGCCAGCTCACCGAAAGATACGCAGTATTTT.